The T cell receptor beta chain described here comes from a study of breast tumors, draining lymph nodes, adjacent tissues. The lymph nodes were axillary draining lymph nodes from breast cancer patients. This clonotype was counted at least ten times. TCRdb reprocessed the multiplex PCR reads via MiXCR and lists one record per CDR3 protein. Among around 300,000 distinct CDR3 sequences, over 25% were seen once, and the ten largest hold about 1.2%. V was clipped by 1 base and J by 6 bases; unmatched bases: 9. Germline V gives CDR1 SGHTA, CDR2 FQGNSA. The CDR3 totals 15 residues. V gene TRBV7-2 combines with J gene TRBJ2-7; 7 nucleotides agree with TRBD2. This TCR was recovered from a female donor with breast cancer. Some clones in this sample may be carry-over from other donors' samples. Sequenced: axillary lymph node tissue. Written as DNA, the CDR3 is TGTGCCAGCAGCTTAGGCGGGGAGGGTTATTCCGAGCAGTACTTC. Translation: CASSLGGEGYSEQYF.